Below, one TCR beta chain is given with its context. The data originate from a study of T cell clones after liver transplantation. The germline gives CDR1 SEHNR, CDR2 FQNEAQ (reference sequence). The J segment lost 2 bases and the V segment lost 5 bases, leaving 11 bases of the junction unmatched. The CDR3 sequence is 16 residues long. Sequencing was performed with immunoSEQ multiplex PCR; in TCRdb, only in-frame clones are kept and a portion is missing. The sample lists about 51,000 clones, approximately 87% occurring once. This chain connects TRBV7-9 to TRBJ2-7; 8 positions match TRBD1. The TCR sequence derives from a human patient who received a liver transplant. Some T cells may have come from the graft donor. This specimen was CD8+ T cells from blood, taken 12 months after liver transplant. The CDR3 is CASSTLQGVRAYEQYF. The CDR3 DNA reads as TGTGCCAGCAGCACCCTACAGGGGGTGAGGGCCTACGAGCAGTACTTC.